This T cell receptor beta chain was obtained from a study of glioma-infiltrating T cells. Findings and caveats of the study: Gliomas, especially low-grade, showed above-expected tissue-blood divergence; non-neoplastic patients showed below.

This clonotype has ten or more counts. Its specificity is not known. The iRepertoire nested amplicon-rescue multiplex PCR amplified TCR alpha and beta CDR3s from RNA. TCRdb re-called the multiplex PCR reads through MiXCR, storing one row per CDR3 protein. The sample has about 130,000 distinct CDR3 sequences, 20% to 25% seen once. Germline V CDR1 and CDR2: MNHEY, SMNVEV (reference sequence). V shed 6 bases and J shed 0 bases, with 15 bases lying between them. This CDR3 is 16 amino acids long. The V and J genes are TRBV27 and TRBJ2-4; perhaps TRBD1 as D (5 bases). Material for sequencing was glioma tissue, nonneoplastic brain tissue, or PBMCs (not recorded which). The TCR was taken from a human donor with low-grade glioma or glioblastoma, undergoing nonglioma brain surgery, or in good health (not recorded which). Here the CDR3 DNA reads TGTGCCAGCAGCCCGGTATCGACAGAAGCCAAAAACATTCAGTACTTC. Residues: CASSPVSTEAKNIQYF.